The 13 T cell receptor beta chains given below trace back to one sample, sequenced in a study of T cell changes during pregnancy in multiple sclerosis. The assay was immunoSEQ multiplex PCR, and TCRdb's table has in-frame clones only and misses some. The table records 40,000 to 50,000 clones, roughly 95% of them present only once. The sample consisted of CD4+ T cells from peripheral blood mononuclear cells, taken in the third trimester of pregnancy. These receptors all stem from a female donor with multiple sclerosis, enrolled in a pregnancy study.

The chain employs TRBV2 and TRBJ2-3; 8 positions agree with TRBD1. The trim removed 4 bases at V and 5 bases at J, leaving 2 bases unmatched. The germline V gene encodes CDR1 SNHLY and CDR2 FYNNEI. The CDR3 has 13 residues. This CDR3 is CASSGGTGDTQYF. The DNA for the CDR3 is TGTGCCAGCAGTGGCGGGACAGGAGATACGCAGTATTTT.

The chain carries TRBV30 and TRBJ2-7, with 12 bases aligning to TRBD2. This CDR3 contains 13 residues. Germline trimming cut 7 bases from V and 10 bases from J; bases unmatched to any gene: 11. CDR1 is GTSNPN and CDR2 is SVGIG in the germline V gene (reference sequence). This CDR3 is CAFRLAGASDQYF. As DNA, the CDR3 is TGTGCCTTTCGACTAGCGGGGGCTTCGGATCAGTACTTC.

The CDR3 protein is CASSQGTGKETQYF. The CDR3 nucleotides are TGCGCCAGCAGCCAAGGGACAGGGAAAGAGACCCAGTACTTC. The rearrangement links TRBV5-1 to TRBJ2-5, with 9 bases matching TRBD1. This CDR3 has 14 amino acids. V shed 4 bases, J shed 3 bases, and the junction held 4 bases outside the gene matches. CDR1 and CDR2 from the germline V gene are SGHRS and YFSETQ.

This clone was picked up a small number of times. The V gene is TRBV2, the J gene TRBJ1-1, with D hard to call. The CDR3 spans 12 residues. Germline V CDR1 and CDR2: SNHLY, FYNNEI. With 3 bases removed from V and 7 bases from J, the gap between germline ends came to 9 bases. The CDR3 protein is CASSEGGSEAFF. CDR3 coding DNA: TGTGCCAGCAGTGAGGGAGGCAGTGAAGCTTTCTTT.

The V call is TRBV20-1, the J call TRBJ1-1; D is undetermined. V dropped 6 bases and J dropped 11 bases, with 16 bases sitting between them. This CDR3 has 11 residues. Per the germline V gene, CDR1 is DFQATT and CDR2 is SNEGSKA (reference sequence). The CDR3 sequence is CSARAEYEAFF. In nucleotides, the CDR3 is TGCAGTGCCCGCGCGGAGTACGAGGCTTTCTTT.

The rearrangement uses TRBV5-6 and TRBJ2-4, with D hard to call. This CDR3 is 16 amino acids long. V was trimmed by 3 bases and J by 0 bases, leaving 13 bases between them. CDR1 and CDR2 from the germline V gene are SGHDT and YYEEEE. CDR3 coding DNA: TGTGCCAGCAGCTCCACAGCCGAAATAGCCAAAAACATTCAGTACTTC. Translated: CASSSTAEIAKNIQYF.

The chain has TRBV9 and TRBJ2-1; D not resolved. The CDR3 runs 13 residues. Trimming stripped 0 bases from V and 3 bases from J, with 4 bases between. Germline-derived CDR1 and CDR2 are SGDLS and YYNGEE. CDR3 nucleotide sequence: TGTGCCAGCAGCGTAGCGGGCTACAATGAGCAGTTCTTC. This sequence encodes CASSVAGYNEQFF.

CDR3: CASSFKLQGVTNTEAFF. The CDR3, as DNA: TGTGCCAGCAGCTTCAAACTACAGGGGGTGACGAACACTGAAGCTTTCTTT. The chain couples TRBV7-9 to TRBJ1-1; 8 positions agree with TRBD1. J lost 1 base, V lost 3 bases, and 10 bases had no gene match. The CDR3 length is 17 residues. Per germline, CDR1 SEHNR and CDR2 FQNEAQ (reference sequence). Combining the CDR3 with reference TRBV7-9 and TRBJ1-1 gives the whole variable domain DTGVSQNPRHKITKRGQNVTFRCDPISEHNRLYWYRQTLGQGPEFLTYFQNEAQLEKSRLLSDRFSAERPKGSFSTLEIQRTEQGDSAMYLCASSFKLQGVTNTEAFFGQGTRLTVV.

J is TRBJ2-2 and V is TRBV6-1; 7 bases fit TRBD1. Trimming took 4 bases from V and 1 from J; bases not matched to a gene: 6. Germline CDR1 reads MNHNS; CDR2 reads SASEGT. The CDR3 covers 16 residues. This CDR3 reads CASSVGPGGNTGELFF. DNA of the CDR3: TGTGCCAGCAGTGTCGGTCCAGGGGGGAACACCGGGGAGCTGTTTTTT.

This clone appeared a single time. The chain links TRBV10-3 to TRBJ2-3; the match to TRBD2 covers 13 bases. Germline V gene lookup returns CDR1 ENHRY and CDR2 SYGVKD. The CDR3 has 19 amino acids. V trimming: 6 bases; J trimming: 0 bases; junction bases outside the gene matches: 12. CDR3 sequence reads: CAISPRGLAGDASTDTQYF. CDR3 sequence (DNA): TGTGCCATCAGCCCTCGTGGACTAGCGGGAGACGCTAGCACAGATACGCAGTATTTT.

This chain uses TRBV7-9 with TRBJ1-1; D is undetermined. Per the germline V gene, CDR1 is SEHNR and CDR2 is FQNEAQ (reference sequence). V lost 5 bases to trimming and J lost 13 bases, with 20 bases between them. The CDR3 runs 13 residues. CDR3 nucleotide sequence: TGTGCCAGCAGCCCCTTTTTCGGGCTTGAGGGTTTCTTT. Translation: CASSPFFGLEGFF.

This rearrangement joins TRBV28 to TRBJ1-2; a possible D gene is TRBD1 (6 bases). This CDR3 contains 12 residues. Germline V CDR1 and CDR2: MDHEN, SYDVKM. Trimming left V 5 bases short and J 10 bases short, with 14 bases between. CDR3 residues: CASSLTGRDYTF. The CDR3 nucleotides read TGTGCCAGCAGTCTAACAGGGCGCGACTACACCTTC.

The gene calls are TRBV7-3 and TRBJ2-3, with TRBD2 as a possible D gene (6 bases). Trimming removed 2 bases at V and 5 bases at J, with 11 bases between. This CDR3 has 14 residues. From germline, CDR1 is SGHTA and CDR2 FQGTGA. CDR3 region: CASSLRRAGDTQYF. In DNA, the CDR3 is TGTGCCAGCAGCTTACGGAGGGCGGGAGATACGCAGTATTTT.